This T cell receptor beta chain is from a study of response to subunit inactivated influenza vaccine. Findings and caveats of the study: The study's authors posited that every seasonal influenza vaccination enlists few new T cells.

Germline V lookup: CDR1 SGHTA, CDR2 FQGNSA. The CDR3 is made up of 16 amino acids. V shed 5 bases and J 1 base; nucleotides not matched to a gene: 4. Each CDR3 protein gets one entry after TCRdb re-called the RT-PCR reads with MiXCR. The sample includes around 850,000 distinct CDR3 sequences, less than 20% of them seen just once. As to this clonotype: Its antigen is undetermined.

This chain uses TRBV7-2 with TRBJ2-7, with 14 positions matching TRBD2. Sequences were derived from PBMCs from blood, sampled approximately 5 days after vaccination. This receptor was obtained from a man over 45 who received an inactivated influenza vaccine. The CDR3 region is CASSRTSGRFSYEQYF. In nucleotides, the CDR3 is TGTGCCAGCAGCCGGACTAGCGGGAGGTTTTCCTACGAGCAGTACTTC.